A single sample is the source of the 30 T cell receptor beta chains below, sequenced in a study of human T cells and chemical hapten exposure. Whole blood that had not been fractionated was the source of extracted total RNA. TCRdb re-called the 5' RACE reads through MiXCR, storing one row per CDR3 protein. The data hold fewer than 150,000 distinct CDR3 sequences, with roughly 19% observed a single time. These receptors all come from a human donor in good health.

This clonotype came up a few times. V and J are TRBV19 and TRBJ1-5; 9 nucleotides align to TRBD1. Looked up from germline, CDR1 is LNHDA and CDR2 is SQIVND (reference sequence). There are 15 residues in the CDR3. V shed 5 bases and J 2 bases; nucleotides not matched to a gene: 4. The CDR3 loop is CASSHRDRGNQPQHF. The CDR3 coding sequence is TGTGCCAGTAGTCACCGGGACAGGGGCAATCAGCCCCAGCATTTT. The entire variable domain, with the rest obtained from reference TRBV19 and TRBJ1-5, is as follows: DGGITQSPKYLFRKEGQNVTLSCEQNLNHDAMYWYRQDPGQGLRLIYYSQIVNDFQKGDIAEGYSVSREKKESFPLTVTSAQKNPTAFYLCASSHRDRGNQPQHFGDGTRLSIL.

This clonotype has more than one count but fewer than ten. The gene calls are TRBV5-1 and TRBJ2-6, with TRBD2 as a possible D gene (6 bases). Per the germline V gene, CDR1 is SGHRS and CDR2 is YFSETQ. The CDR3 is 15 residues long. V lost 4 bases and J 10 bases, leaving 18 bases between the germline ends. The CDR3 DNA is TGCGCCAGCAGCAGGGGAGGCTCCCAATCGAACGTCCTGACTTTC. As protein: CASSRGGSQSNVLTF.

This rearrangement joins TRBV29-1 to TRBJ2-5; 9 nucleotides agree with TRBD2. The germline CDR1 and CDR2 sequences are SQVTM and ANQGSEA. V gave up 0 bases and J gave up 4 bases; unmatched junction bases: 3. The CDR3 totals 14 residues. CDR3 sequence reads: CSVEDLGLAETQYF. As DNA, the CDR3 is TGCAGCGTTGAAGATCTGGGACTAGCAGAGACCCAGTACTTC.

V is TRBV20-1 and J is TRBJ2-7, with a possible D match to TRBD2 (6 bases). Per germline, CDR1 DFQATT and CDR2 SNEGSKA (reference sequence). V was shortened by 3 bases and J by 4 bases, with 19 bases between the two germline ends. This CDR3 is 15 amino acids long. The CDR3 DNA is TGCAGTGCTAGTGCGGCCGGGGGAAATGAGTACGAGCAGTACTTC. Residues: CSASAAGGNEYEQYF.

This clonotype was counted a few times. The chain carries TRBV28 and TRBJ1-1; no firm D call. Germline V gene lookup returns CDR1 MDHEN and CDR2 SYDVKM. The CDR3 loop spans 13 amino acids. Trimming pared 5 bases from V and 0 bases from J, leaving 7 bases between. CDR3 nucleotides: TGTGCCAGCAGTCCCAGTATGAACACTGAAGCTTTCTTT. Translating it yields CASSPSMNTEAFF.

The V and J genes are TRBV3-1 and TRBJ2-1; D gene ambiguous. The germline gives CDR1 LGHDT, CDR2 YNNKEL (reference sequence). Trimming removed 4 bases at V and 6 bases at J, with 7 bases between. The CDR3 sequence is 12 residues long. The CDR3 nucleotides are TGTGCCAGCAGCCCCTCCGGCAATGAGCAGTTCTTC. Translating gives CASSPSGNEQFF.

Only a few counts were recorded for this clonotype. The gene calls are TRBV20-1 and TRBJ2-6; the D gene is possibly TRBD2 (5 bases). The V and J ends lost 5 bases and 4 bases respectively, with 12 bases between them. The CDR3 runs to 14 residues. Per germline, CDR1 DFQATT and CDR2 SNEGSKA (reference sequence). The CDR3 sequence is CSAPQEAGANVLTF. In DNA form, the CDR3 reads TGCAGTGCTCCTCAGGAGGCGGGGGCCAACGTCCTGACTTTC.

There are a few counts of this clonotype. V and J are TRBV5-1 and TRBJ1-4; 10 bases align to TRBD1. The germline CDR1 and CDR2 sequences are SGHRS and YFSETQ. There are 16 residues in the CDR3. With V trimmed by 3 bases and J by 0 bases, 2 bases remained unmatched. The CDR3 region has the DNA TGCGCCAGCAGCTCAGGACAGGGGGCAACTAATGAAAAACTGTTTTTT. Protein sequence: CASSSGQGATNEKLFF. Full variable domain (outside the CDR3, taken from reference TRBV5-1 and TRBJ1-4): KAGVTQTPRYLIKTRGQQVTLSCSPISGHRSVSWYQQTPGQGLQFLFEYFSETQRNKGNFPGRFSGRQFSNSRSEMNVSTLELGDSALYLCASSSGQGATNEKLFFGSGTQLSVL.

This clonotype was found a few times. The genes are TRBV9 and TRBJ1-2; D perhaps matches TRBD1 (6 bases). CDR3 length: 15 amino acids. V was pared by 4 bases and J by 7 bases, with 20 bases between. CDR1 SGDLS and CDR2 YYNGEE come from the germline V gene. The CDR3 DNA reads as TGTGCCAGCAGCCCCGAGGGGGGCGGGTGGAGTGGCTACACCTTC. This gives the protein CASSPEGGGWSGYTF.

V usage is TRBV24-1 and J usage is TRBJ2-3; D could derive from TRBD1 or TRBD2 (5 bases each). This CDR3 spans 15 amino acids. V was shortened by 4 bases and J by 0 bases, with 10 bases between the two germline ends. The V gene's germline CDR1 is KGHDR and CDR2 SFDVKD. The chain's CDR3 is CATSDVRDSTDTQYF. The CDR3 DNA is TGTGCCACCAGTGACGTCCGGGACAGCACAGATACGCAGTATTTT.

This sequence joins TRBV28 and TRBJ2-3; perhaps TRBD2 as D (5 bases). This CDR3 has 13 amino acids. V lost 5 bases and J lost 10, with 16 bases in between. Germline CDR1 reads MDHEN; CDR2 reads SYDVKM. The CDR3 DNA is TGTGCCAGCAGTCAGAGAACTAGGTCAGCGCAGTATTTT. Protein: CASSQRTRSAQYF.

This clonotype was detected only a few times. This rearrangement joins TRBV3-1 to TRBJ1-4, with D unclear. Germline lookup yields CDR1 LGHDT and CDR2 YNNKEL (reference sequence). Trimming took 3 bases from V and 5 from J, leaving 13 bases between them. This CDR3 contains 15 residues. CDR3 DNA: TGTGCCAGCAGCCAGTTCACCGTGGGAAATGAAAAACTGTTTTTT. It yields the protein CASSQFTVGNEKLFF.

The CDR3 DNA reads TGTGCCAGCACCCGGACAAATCAGCCCCAGCATTTT. Its protein is CASTRTNQPQHF. The V call is TRBV28, the J call TRBJ1-5, with a weak D call TRBD1 (5 bases). The CDR3 has 12 amino acids. The V end lost 7 bases, the J end lost 4 bases, and 8 bases lay between the germline ends. Germline lookup yields CDR1 MDHEN and CDR2 SYDVKM.

This sequence joins TRBV7-3 and TRBJ2-1; no clear D. Trimming took off 5 bases at V and 0 bases at J, with 8 bases between the two ends. Germline V gene sequence: CDR1 SGHTA, CDR2 FQGTGA. The CDR3 runs to 14 residues. The CDR3 sequence: CASSPAFSYNEQFF. The CDR3 nucleotides are TGTGCCAGCAGCCCCGCTTTCTCCTACAATGAGCAGTTCTTC.

The genes are TRBV7-9 and TRBJ2-3; D not certain. V shed 6 bases and J shed 0 bases, with 4 bases lying between them. This CDR3 is built from 12 residues. CDR1 and CDR2 from the germline V gene are SEHNR and FQNEAQ (reference sequence). The CDR3 nucleotides are TGTGCCAGCAGGCCCAGCACAGATACGCAGTATTTT. Its translation is CASRPSTDTQYF.

The chain carries TRBV5-1 and TRBJ1-1; the D gene is possibly TRBD1 (5 bases). CDR1 and CDR2 from the germline V gene are SGHRS and YFSETQ. V was clipped by 0 bases and J by 4 bases, with 13 bases between them. The CDR3 is 15 residues long. The CDR3 DNA follows: TGCGCCAGCAGCTTGGGCGGCGGGGGTACCACTGAAGCTTTCTTT. It translates to CASSLGGGGTTEAFF. The full variable domain, with the rest looked up from reference TRBV5-1 and TRBJ1-1, is KAGVTQTPRYLIKTRGQQVTLSCSPISGHRSVSWYQQTPGQGLQFLFEYFSETQRNKGNFPGRFSGRQFSNSRSEMNVSTLELGDSALYLCASSLGGGGTTEAFFGQGTRLTVV.

The V call is TRBV28, the J call TRBJ1-4; D is unresolved. Germline values: CDR1 MDHEN, CDR2 SYDVKM. V shed 5 bases and J shed 10 bases, with 14 bases lying between them. The CDR3 is 13 amino acids. CDR3 sequence (DNA): TGTGCCAGCAGTCGGAGGCCGGGCGGAAAACTGTTTTTT. This encodes CASSRRPGGKLFF. Full variable domain (rest looked up from reference TRBV28 and TRBJ1-4): DVKVTQSSRYLVKRTGEKVFLECVQDMDHENMFWYRQDPGLGLRLIYFSYDVKMKEKGDIPEGYSVSREKKERFSLILESASTNQTSMYLCASSRRPGGKLFFGSGTQLSVL.

In this sample, this clonotype turned up a few times. The chain links TRBV9 to TRBJ2-1; D ambiguous. The CDR3 runs to 16 residues. Germline assignment: CDR1 SGDLS and CDR2 YYNGEE. The ends were cut back, 0 bases at V and 6 bases at J, with 16 bases in the middle. The CDR3 region is CASSVAEAGVRNEQFF. The CDR3, as DNA: TGTGCCAGCAGCGTAGCAGAGGCTGGGGTTCGCAATGAGCAGTTCTTC.

The chain carries TRBV28 and TRBJ2-3; 11 nucleotides agree with TRBD2. The CDR3 extends over 15 amino acids. V lost 8 bases to trimming and J lost 4 bases; unmatched junction nucleotides: 8. Germline V CDR1 and CDR2: MDHEN, SYDVKM. Here the CDR3 reads CASGKSGLAADTQYF. The CDR3 bases are TGTGCCAGCGGGAAATCGGGACTAGCGGCAGATACGCAGTATTTT.

The sample holds a few counts of this clonotype. The chain recombines TRBV4-1 with TRBJ2-1; 13 bases are a match to TRBD2. Germline V gene data show CDR1 as MGHRA and CDR2 as YSYEKL. CDR3 length: 17 residues. Trimming at V came to 6 bases and at J to 6 bases, leaving 11 bases not matched to a gene. The CDR3 loop reads CASRNDRTSGRFNEQFF. The CDR3 DNA follows: TGCGCCAGCAGAAATGACCGGACTAGCGGGAGATTCAATGAGCAGTTCTTC.

The J gene is TRBJ2-1, the V gene TRBV4-1, with 11 bases identical to TRBD2. Per the germline V gene, CDR1 is MGHRA and CDR2 is YSYEKL. The ends lost 3 bases at V and 9 bases at J; junction bases unmatched: 13. This CDR3 spans 17 amino acids. The CDR3 DNA reads TGCGCCAGCAGCCAGCCCACCGGGGTAGCGGGAGGGAGTGAGCAGTTCTTC. Translating gives CASSQPTGVAGGSEQFF.

This clonotype was observed a single time. The junction differs from germline at one of its ends, possibly a read error. The chain links TRBV4-1 to TRBJ2-5, with a tentative D call TRBD1 (6 bases). Per the germline V gene, CDR1 is MGHRA and CDR2 is YSYEKL. The CDR3 covers 16 residues. CDR3 nucleotide sequence: TGTGCCAGCAGCCCGACCATAAAGGGGGATCTGGAGACCCAGTACTTC. Its protein is CASSPTIKGDLETQYF.

The genes are TRBV6-5 and TRBJ2-7, with D possibly TRBD2 on 7 matching bases. The CDR3 is made up of 15 amino acids. The V end lost 6 bases, the J end lost 5 bases, and 20 bases lay between the germline ends. Germline CDR1 reads MNHEY; CDR2 reads SVGAGI. The CDR3 here is CASRHAGAPLHEQYF. CDR3 nucleotide sequence: TGTGCCAGCAGACACGCGGGGGCGCCCCTCCACGAGCAGTACTTC.

This clonotype has just a few counts. V and J are TRBV30 and TRBJ2-1; D gene unclear. V lost 2 bases, J lost 2 bases, and 13 bases lay in between. Germline CDR1 is GTSNPN and CDR2 is SVGIG (reference sequence). The CDR3 covers 15 residues. CDR3 bases: TGTGCCTGGAGTACCCCTAGTGGGGCCTACAATGAGCAGTTCTTC. It yields the protein CAWSTPSGAYNEQFF.

The gene calls are TRBV20-1 and TRBJ2-3; possibly TRBD2 for D (6 bases). This CDR3 contains 17 residues. Germline V lookup: CDR1 DFQATT, CDR2 SNEGSKA (reference sequence). Trimming removed 5 bases at V and 2 bases at J, with 23 bases between. CDR3 sequence: CSAPKVGISGLTDTQYF. CDR3 DNA: TGCAGTGCTCCGAAAGTTGGTATTAGCGGACTCACAGATACGCAGTATTTT.

The rearrangement uses TRBV11-1 and TRBJ1-2; D is uncertain. This CDR3 is built from 13 residues. Trimming shortened V by 0 bases and J by 4 bases, and 6 bases separated the two germline ends. CDR1 SGHAT and CDR2 FQDESV come from the germline V gene (reference sequence). The CDR3 bases are TGTGCCAGCAGCTTAGCGGAAGGCTATGGCTACACCTTC. Protein product: CASSLAEGYGYTF.

This chain uses TRBV5-6 with TRBJ2-6; 9 nucleotides line up with TRBD2. V was pared by 3 bases and J by 0 bases, with 10 bases of the junction left unmatched. The CDR3 consists of 19 residues. The germline V gene encodes CDR1 SGHDT and CDR2 YYEEEE. The CDR3 DNA follows: TGTGCCAGCAGCTGGGGGGTAGCGGGAGAGAACTCTGGGGCCAACGTCCTGACTTTC. Translated, it gives CASSWGVAGENSGANVLTF.

This clonotype was counted only a few times. The rearrangement joins TRBV5-1 to TRBJ2-5, with D tentatively TRBD2 (5 bases). CDR3 size: 14 residues. CDR1 is SGHRS, CDR2 YFSETQ, per germline. Trimming took off 2 bases at V and 2 bases at J, with 10 bases between the two ends. CDR3 bases: TGCGCCAGCAGCTTTGGTTCGGGGCAAGAGACCCAGTACTTC. This gives the protein CASSFGSGQETQYF.

The chain is built from TRBV9 and TRBJ2-5; D is unresolved. V dropped 2 bases and J dropped 4 bases, with 12 bases sitting between them. The CDR3 extends over 14 amino acids. CDR1 is SGDLS and CDR2 is YYNGEE in the germline V gene. The DNA for the CDR3 is TGTGCCAGCAGCGTGGGAATAGGACGAGAGACCCAGTACTTC. Translating it yields CASSVGIGRETQYF.

The rearrangement links TRBV12-3 or TRBV12-4 to TRBJ1-5, with 8 bases identical to TRBD1. The J segment lost 1 base and the V segment lost 7 bases, leaving 6 bases of the junction unmatched. The CDR3 is 15 amino acids. CDR3 sequence (DNA): TGTGCCAGCACCCCACAGGGGGTAAGCAATCAGCCCCAGCATTTT. This translates into CASTPQGVSNQPQHF.